These T cell receptor beta chains were read from a single sample in a study of shared clonotypes between healthy human individuals. Using immunoSEQ multiplex PCR, the repertoire was profiled, and TCRdb retains in-frame clones only, with some absent. The sample contains approximately 340,000 clones, around 67% of which appear only once. Sequencing was done on a sample of memory CD4+ T cells sorted from blood. The origin of the receptors is a man aged 25-40 years in good health. Both conserved end residues are part of each CDR3. The D gene is left open where the match is weak. Size is omitted from some rows. Given values are once, few, many or a class for expanded clones.

>TRBJ2-3|TRBV7-9|NA|TRBD2
TGTGCCAGCAGCTTAGCTAGCGGGAGAGATACGCAGTATTTT
CASSLASGRDTQYF
>TRBJ2-3|TRBV6-6|NA|TRBD2
TGTGCCAGCCGGGAGGAGACCCCAGATACGCAGTATTTT
CASREETPDTQYF
>TRBJ1-1|TRBV6-5|NA|TRBD1
TGTGCCAGCAGTATCGGACAGGGGACTGAAGCTTTCTTT
CASSIGQGTEAFF
>TRBJ1-2|TRBV5-6|NA|NA
TGTGCCAGCAGCCCTCAGAGGGGGTCGGACTATGGCTACACCTTC
CASSPQRGSDYGYTF
>TRBJ2-1|TRBV5-1|many|NA
TGCGCCAGCAGCTTGGATAGTTCGCGGAGGGAGCAGTTCTTC
CASSLDSSRREQFF
>TRBJ2-2|TRBV5-1|once|TRBD1
TGCGCCAGCAGTCAACTTGGTGGGGACAGGGACACCGGGGAGCTGTTTTTT
CASSQLGGDRDTGELFF
>TRBJ2-2|TRBV7-9|NA|NA
TGTGCCAGCAGCTTGGAGGGATACACCGGGGAGCTGTTTTTT
CASSLEGYTGELFF
>TRBJ1-1|TRBV6-6|NA|TRBD1
TGTGCCAGCAGCCCCCGTGGGACAGGAGAGGCTTTCTTT
CASSPRGTGEAFF
>TRBJ2-7|TRBV5-1|few|NA
TGCGCCAGCAGCGGACAGCCCACCGCCAACGAGCAGTACTTC
CASSGQPTANEQYF
>TRBJ2-1|TRBV12-5|NA|TRBD1
TGTGCTAGTGGTTTGGTTGAGGGGGCGGGTGAGCAGTTCTTC
CASGLVEGAGEQFF
>TRBJ2-7|TRBV6-5|NA|TRBD1
TGTGCCAGCAGTTACATCCCCGGGACAGGGGGCAGCGAGCAGTACTTC
CASSYIPGTGGSEQYF
>TRBJ2-5|TRBV9|NA|TRBD2
TGTGCCAGCAGCGTAGCTGTCGGCCGGCGGGGGAACCAAGAGACCCAGTACTTC
CASSVAVGRRGNQETQYF
>TRBJ1-2|TRBV19|NA|NA
TGTGCCAGTAGTATCGAGGCAGGGGTCGGCTACACCTTC
CASSIEAGVGYTF
>TRBJ2-5|TRBV7-2|NA|NA
TGTGCCAGCAGCTTAGGGGCGTTGGGGACACAAGAGACCCAGTACTTC
CASSLGALGTQETQYF
>TRBJ2-5|TRBV5-1|NA|TRBD2
TGCGCCAGCAGGGACTCCGGGACTAGCGAAGAGACCCAGTACTTC
CASRDSGTSEETQYF
>TRBJ2-7|TRBV5-6|once|TRBD2
TGTGCCAGCAGCTACGGACTAGATACATACGAGCAGTACTTC
CASSYGLDTYEQYF
>TRBJ2-2|TRBV4-2|NA|TRBD2
TGTGCCAGCAGCCAAGCTGCGGGAGGGGCGAACACCGGGGAGCTGTTTTTT
CASSQAAGGANTGELFF
>TRBJ2-6|TRBV7-9|few|NA
TGTGCCAGCAGCATACTTGGCAGGGGGGTCCCTGGGGCCAACGTCCTGACTTTC
CASSILGRGVPGANVLTF
>TRBJ2-2|TRBV19|NA|NA
TGTGCCAGTAGCGTTTCGCCTTCGAGTGCCGGGGAGCTGTTTTTT
CASSVSPSSAGELFF
>TRBJ1-1|TRBV14|NA|NA
TGTGCCAGCAGTCTACAGGATGTGAACACTGAAGCTTTCTTT
CASSLQDVNTEAFF
>TRBJ1-1|TRBV7-3|NA|NA
TGTGCCAGCAGCTTTGACTTCAACACTGAAGCTTTCTTT
CASSFDFNTEAFF
>TRBJ1-4|TRBV18|NA|TRBD1
TGTGCCAGCTCACCAGTGAATTCGGGACAGGGAAATGAAAAACTGTTTTTT
CASSPVNSGQGNEKLFF
>TRBJ2-1|TRBV20-1|NA|NA
TGCAGTGCTAAGTTGGATGAGCAGTTCTTC
CSAKLDEQFF
>TRBJ2-5|TRBV29-1|NA|NA
TGCAGCGTTGAAGCAGTCACTCAAGAGACCCAGTACTTC
CSVEAVTQETQYF
>TRBJ2-3|TRBV25-1|NA|NA
TGTGCCAGCAGTGAATCCGGGAGAGGCACAGATACGCAGTATTTT
CASSESGRGTDTQYF
>TRBJ1-5|TRBV19|NA|NA
TGTGCCAGTAGTACTGTCATTGGGGGGGCGGCCCAAAGCAATCAGCCCCAGCATTTT
CASSTVIGGAAQSNQPQHF
>TRBJ1-1|TRBV19|NA|NA
TGTGCCAGTAGTATGGCCGTCCGTGGAGCTTTCTTT
CASSMAVRGAFF
>TRBJ2-1|TRBV28|NA|NA
TGTGCCAGCGGCCTTGGGGGTCTCTACAATGAGCAGTTCTTC
CASGLGGLYNEQFF
>TRBJ2-2|TRBV10-2|once|NA
TGCGCCAGCAGTGTAGGGACCACCGGGGAGCTGTTTTTT
CASSVGTTGELFF
>TRBJ2-2|TRBV5-1|NA|TRBD2
TGCGCCAGCAGCAGAACAGCGGGAATCAACACCGGGGAGCTGTTTTTT
CASSRTAGINTGELFF
>TRBJ2-7|TRBV27|NA|TRBD2
TGTGCCAGCAGTTTACTCTTCGAACTAGCGGGAGACTACGAGCAGTACTTC
CASSLLFELAGDYEQYF
>TRBJ2-7|TRBV5-5|NA|NA
TGTGCCAGCAGCTTGCAGCCCGGTCCGGACGAGCAGTACTTC
CASSLQPGPDEQYF
>TRBJ1-1|TRBV4-1|many|NA
TGCGCCAGCAGAGTACCGCCGGGGGGTTTAGACACTGAAGCTTTCTTT
CASRVPPGGLDTEAFF
>TRBJ2-1|TRBV11-2|once|TRBD2
TGTGCCAGCAGCTTAGTTCCTAGCGGTTACAATGAGCAGTTCTTC
CASSLVPSGYNEQFF
>TRBJ1-5|TRBV10-3|NA|TRBD1
TGTGCCATCAGTGATCAGGGGGGTAATAGCAATCAGCCCCAGCATTTT
CAISDQGGNSNQPQHF
>TRBJ2-2|TRBV6-6|NA|NA
TGTGCCAGCAGGAAGAGGCGAGGGGAGGACACCGGGGAGCTGTTTTTT
CASRKRRGEDTGELFF
>TRBJ2-3|TRBV11-2|few|NA
TGTGCCAGCAGCACGGCCCTAGGGAGACTTGGCACAGATACGCAGTATTTT
CASSTALGRLGTDTQYF
>TRBJ1-4|TRBV2|NA|NA
TGTGCCAGCGGCGGGACTCTTAATGAAAAACTGTTTTTT
CASGGTLNEKLFF
>TRBJ2-7|TRBV14|few|TRBD1
TGTGCCAGCAGCCAAGAGGGGACAGGGTTACTCAGACTTCTCAACTACGAGCAGTACTTC
CASSQEGTGLLRLLNYEQYF
>TRBJ2-5|TRBV4-3|NA|NA
TGCGCCAGCAGCCAAGGGACTCTGGAGGTGGAGACCCAGTACTTC
CASSQGTLEVETQYF
>TRBJ2-5|TRBV7-2|NA|TRBD2
TGTGCCAGCAACCCGTCGGGACTAGCGGGAGTAGAGACCCAGTACTTC
CASNPSGLAGVETQYF
>TRBJ2-7|TRBV5-1|NA|NA
TGCGCCAGCAGCCCATCTACAGGGACGTACGAGCAGTACTTC
CASSPSTGTYEQYF
>TRBJ2-1|TRBV10-3|many|NA
TGTGCCATCAGTGAGCGGGGCGGGAACCACAATGAGCAGTTCTTC
CAISERGGNHNEQFF
>TRBJ2-3|TRBV2|few|NA
TGTGCCAGCAGTGGCCTAAGGGGGAGCACAGATACGCAGTATTTT
CASSGLRGSTDTQYF
>TRBJ2-6|TRBV28|NA|TRBD2
TGTGCCAGCCGCACCCTAAGGGGAGGGTCTTATGGGGCCAACGTCCTGACTTTC
CASRTLRGGSYGANVLTF
>TRBJ2-7|TRBV28|few|NA
TGTGCCAGCAGCCGACAGTCCTACGAGCAGTACTTC
CASSRQSYEQYF
>TRBJ2-1|TRBV29-1|NA|NA
TGCAGCGCCCGAGGTATCCCTAACAATGAGCAGTTCTTC
CSARGIPNNEQFF
>TRBJ2-2|TRBV5-1|few|TRBD2
TGCGCCAGCACCCTACTAGCGGGAGGGAACACCGGGGAGCTGTTTTTT
CASTLLAGGNTGELFF
>TRBJ1-2|TRBV6-1|many|NA
TGTGCCAGCAGTCCTGTATTTAGGGGCGCCTATGGCTACACCTTC
CASSPVFRGAYGYTF
>TRBJ1-2|TRBV5-6|few|NA
TGTGCCAGCAGCGCCCCCCGAGGTGATGGCTACACCTTC
CASSAPRGDGYTF
>TRBJ2-3|TRBV29-1|NA|NA
TGCAGCGTCCCGTCGGTTGGCAGCTATACGCAGTATTTT
CSVPSVGSYTQYF
>TRBJ2-1|TRBV29-1|many|NA
TGCAGCGTTACCACCAGCGGGTCGTACAATGAGCAGTTCTTC
CSVTTSGSYNEQFF
>TRBJ2-2|TRBV19|NA|TRBD2
TGTGCCAGTAGTATCTTAGCGGGGGGTGCCGGGGAGCTGTTTTTT
CASSILAGGAGELFF
>TRBJ2-1|TRBV7-2|NA|NA
TGTGCCAGCAGCTTAGGACTCTACAATGAGCAGTTCTTC
CASSLGLYNEQFF
>TRBJ2-2|TRBV6-1|few|NA
TGTGCCAGCAGTGAATGGGAGCCCGTCACCGGGGAGCTGTTTTTT
CASSEWEPVTGELFF
>TRBJ2-4|TRBV18|few|TRBD1
TGTGCCAGCTCCCAACAGGGGGGAGGAAACATTCAGTACTTC
CASSQQGGGNIQYF
>TRBJ2-2|TRBV6-1|few|NA
TGTGCCAGCAGTGGACAGGTCGGGGGATCGGTCACCGGGGAGCTGTTTTTT
CASSGQVGGSVTGELFF
>TRBJ2-1|TRBV6-1|NA|TRBD1
TGTGCCAGCAGTGCGGGACAGTCTCTCCATGAGCAGTTCTTC
CASSAGQSLHEQFF
>TRBJ2-1|TRBV29-1|NA|TRBD2
TGCAGCGTCCTTGTCGGACTAGCCGACTCCTACAATGAGCAGTTCTTC
CSVLVGLADSYNEQFF
>TRBJ2-7|TRBV28|NA|TRBD1
TGTGCCAGCAGTCGCCCCCAGGGGGCCCAAACCTACGAGCAGTACTTC
CASSRPQGAQTYEQYF